This T cell receptor beta chain was identified during a study of T-cell memory formation after mild COVID-19. For the study at large: The TCR clusters were mostly specific to one donor.

The CDR3 length is 14 residues. Germline V gene data show CDR1 as MNHEY and CDR2 as SMNVEV (reference sequence). V was trimmed by 4 bases and J by 3 bases, leaving 13 bases between them. The 5'RACE method, run with constant-segment primers, produced TCR alpha and TCR beta cDNA libraries (carrying sample barcodes and UMIs). In TCRdb, the 5' RACE reads were re-called with MiXCR into one record per CDR3 protein. This table holds about 50,000 distinct CDR3 sequences, 7% to 8% found once. Study-level points and caveats: In pre-infection memory, a portion of responding clones appeared, which suggested that cross-reactive memory joined. Among clones peaking at day 37 in the second wave, SARS-CoV-2 specificity remained unconfirmed.

Worth noting for this clonotype: Its antigen is unknown.

The V and J genes are TRBV27 and TRBJ2-7, with D maybe TRBD2 (6 bases). The source material was PBMCs or a T cell subset sorted from them (not recorded which). The TCR comes from a young man who had mild COVID-19 (a few samples of this study predate the infection). Cell type and time point are not known. The CDR3 sequence is CASSSRGGYYEQYF. In DNA form, the CDR3 reads TGTGCCAGCAGTTCCCGGGGAGGTTACTACGAGCAGTACTTC.